This passage covers 8 T cell receptor beta chains from one sample sequenced in a study of T cell repertoires in cytomegalovirus infection. TCRdb ran MiXCR on the reads and lists one entry per CDR3 protein. The sample lists about 740,000 distinct CDR3 sequences; around 32% were seen once. What these receptors recognize is not known. This material consisted of cultured PBMCs, taken from culture after CMV antigen stimulation. These receptors were obtained from a human donor in good health (CMV status not recorded). Some clones in this sample may be carry-over from other donors' samples.

The table lists this clonotype with a few counts. V gene TRBV5-4 combines with J gene TRBJ2-3; 7 bases line up with TRBD1. Trimming took 5 bases from V and 4 from J; bases not matched to a gene: 7. This CDR3 has 14 amino acids. Germline V gives CDR1 SGHNT, CDR2 YYREEE (reference sequence). The CDR3 sequence: CASRPDRVPDTQYF. CDR3 bases: TGTGCCAGCAGGCCCGACAGGGTTCCAGATACGCAGTATTTT.

This clonotype was counted a few times. The genes are TRBV5-4 and TRBJ2-5; D is perhaps TRBD2 (6 bases). From germline, CDR1 is SGHNT and CDR2 YYREEE (reference sequence). The CDR3 consists of 14 residues. The V and J ends lost 0 bases and 6 bases respectively, with 12 bases between them. The CDR3: CASSLEGGMKTQYF. CDR3 nucleotide sequence: TGTGCCAGCAGCTTGGAGGGAGGTATGAAGACCCAGTACTTC.

Only one count was recorded for this clonotype. The chain recombines TRBV20-1 with TRBJ2-5, with D possibly TRBD2 on 6 matching bases. Germline V gene data show CDR1 as DFQATT and CDR2 as SNEGSKA (reference sequence). V was clipped by 5 bases and J by 4 bases, with 11 bases between them. The CDR3 length is 12 residues. This chain's CDR3 is CSAAGQTETQYF. The DNA for the CDR3 is TGCAGTGCTGCGGGGCAGACAGAGACCCAGTACTTC.

This clonotype has just a few counts. This chain joins TRBV6-2 or TRBV6-3 and TRBJ2-2; D is possibly TRBD2 (5 bases). The CDR3 consists of 14 residues. CDR1 and CDR2 from the germline V gene are MNHEY and SVGEGT. V lost 8 bases to trimming and J lost 3 bases, with 13 bases between them. CDR3 nucleotides: TGTGCCAGCCGGAGGAGCAGACACACCGGGGAGCTGTTTTTT. It is translated as CASRRSRHTGELFF.

This chain uses TRBV7-9 with TRBJ2-3; D is unresolved. The germline CDR1 and CDR2 sequences are SEHNR and FQNEAQ (reference sequence). V lost 5 bases to trimming and J lost 6 bases, with 15 bases between them. The CDR3 length is 14 residues. The CDR3: CASSPRDGRDTQYF. In DNA, the CDR3 is TGTGCCAGCAGCCCCAGAGACGGCCGGGATACGCAGTATTTT.

The chain joins TRBV7-9 to TRBJ2-5; D is perhaps TRBD1 (6 bases). This CDR3 is 14 amino acids long. In germline, CDR1 is SEHNR, CDR2 FQNEAQ (reference sequence). The germline V and J ends were trimmed by 3 bases and 4 bases, with 12 bases remaining between them. The CDR3 coding sequence is TGTGCCAGCAGCTTCGGTGGGACAAGAGAGACCCAGTACTTC. Its protein product is CASSFGGTRETQYF.

This chain links TRBV20-1 with TRBJ1-5; tentatively, D is TRBD1 (5 bases). CDR3 size: 13 residues. V lost 2 bases and J lost 5, with 10 bases in between. In germline, CDR1 is DFQATT, CDR2 SNEGSKA (reference sequence). Here the CDR3 reads CSARTDTYQPQHF. The CDR3, as DNA: TGCAGTGCTAGAACGGACACATATCAGCCCCAGCATTTT.

This chain connects TRBV15 to TRBJ1-2; 8 bases are a match to TRBD1. This CDR3 region has 14 residues. Unmatched junction bases numbered 3, after V lost 4 bases and J lost 2 bases. Germline CDR1 LNHNV, CDR2 YYDKDF (reference sequence). CDR3 protein: CATSIRQGNYGYTF. CDR3 DNA sequence: TGTGCCACCAGCATACGACAGGGGAACTATGGCTACACCTTC.